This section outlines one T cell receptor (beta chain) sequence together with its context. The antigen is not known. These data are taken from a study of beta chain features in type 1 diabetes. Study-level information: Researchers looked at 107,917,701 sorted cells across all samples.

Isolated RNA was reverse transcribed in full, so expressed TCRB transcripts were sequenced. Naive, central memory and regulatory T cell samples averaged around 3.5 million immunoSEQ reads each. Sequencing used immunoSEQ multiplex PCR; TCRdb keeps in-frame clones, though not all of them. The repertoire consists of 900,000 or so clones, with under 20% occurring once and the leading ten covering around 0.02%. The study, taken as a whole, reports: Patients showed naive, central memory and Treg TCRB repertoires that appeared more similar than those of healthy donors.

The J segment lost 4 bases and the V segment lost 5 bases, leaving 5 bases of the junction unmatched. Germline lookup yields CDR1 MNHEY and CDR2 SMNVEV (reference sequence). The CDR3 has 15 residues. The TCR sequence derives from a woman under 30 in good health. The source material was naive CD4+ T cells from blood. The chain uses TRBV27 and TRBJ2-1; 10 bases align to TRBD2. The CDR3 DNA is TGTGCCAGCAGTGCCTGGACTAGCGGATACAATGAGCAGTTCTTC. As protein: CASSAWTSGYNEQFF.